A single sample is the source of the 7 T cell receptor beta chains below, sequenced in a study of T cell repertoires in cytomegalovirus infection. TCRdb used MiXCR to reprocess the reads, holding one entry per CDR3 protein. Of about 330,000 distinct CDR3 sequences in the sample, around 9.5% were seen once. The material sequenced was PBMCs. The receptors originated from a human donor in good health (CMV status not recorded). Some clones in this sample may be carry-over from other donors' samples.

This clonotype was seen repeatedly, ten times or more. The chain joins TRBV7-2 to TRBJ2-6, with D possibly matching TRBD1 (6 bases). Germline CDR1 reads SGHTA; CDR2 reads FQGNSA. With 5 bases removed from V and 0 bases from J, the gap between germline ends came to 11 bases. The length of the CDR3 is 16 residues. The CDR3 here is CASSPRTVSGANVLTF. The CDR3 DNA reads as TGTGCCAGCAGCCCCCGGACAGTCTCTGGGGCCAACGTCCTGACTTTC.

This clonotype was counted at least ten times. The V call is TRBV6-1, the J call TRBJ1-6, with 8 bases aligning to TRBD1. V was pared by 5 bases and J by 9 bases, with 9 bases of the junction left unmatched. The CDR3 spans 15 residues. Germline V gene lookup returns CDR1 MNHNS and CDR2 SASEGT. The CDR3 nucleotides read TGTGCCAGCAGTCGTTCAGGGGGCGCGGGTTCACCCCTCCACTTT. It translates to CASSRSGGAGSPLHF.

This clonotype was seen only a few times. The CDR3 nucleotides are TGTGCCAGTACCATCGATCGGGGGGCCAAAAACATTCAGTACTTC. Protein: CASTIDRGAKNIQYF. The chain recombines TRBV19 with TRBJ2-4, with D tentatively TRBD2 (6 bases). CDR3 length: 15 amino acids. Trimming pared 7 bases from V and 1 base from J, leaving 14 bases between. CDR1 is LNHDA, CDR2 SQIVND, per germline (reference sequence).

The CDR3 sequence is CAWSVLFQGLIPGELFF. The CDR3 coding sequence is TGTGCCTGGAGTGTTTTATTCCAGGGGCTTATACCCGGGGAGCTGTTTTTT. The V and J genes are TRBV30 and TRBJ2-2; D perhaps matches TRBD1 (6 bases). V was shortened by 0 bases and J by 6 bases, with 20 bases between the two germline ends. The CDR3 sequence is 17 residues long. In germline, CDR1 is GTSNPN, CDR2 SVGIG (reference sequence).

Points on this clonotype: One junction end does not reproduce the germline sequence, and a read error may be involved. CDR3 coding DNA: TGCAGCGTTCCCTCAGACAGGGAGGACACTGAATCTTTCTTT. Translating gives CSVPSDREDTESFF. The chain uses TRBV29-1 and TRBJ1-1; 7 bases line up with TRBD1. The CDR3 runs 14 residues. The germline V gene encodes CDR1 SQVTM and CDR2 ANQGSEA.

The chain recombines TRBV14 with TRBJ2-4; D remains unclear. The germline V gene encodes CDR1 SGHDN and CDR2 FVKESK. The CDR3 is 16 residues long. Trimming pared 0 bases from V and 0 bases from J, leaving 9 bases between. The CDR3 bases are TGTGCCAGCAGCCAAGACTTGGATCTAGCCAAAAACATTCAGTACTTC. Its translation: CASSQDLDLAKNIQYF. The full variable domain, rest sourced from reference TRBV14 and TRBJ2-4, is EAGVTQFPSHSVIEKGQTVTLRCDPISGHDNLYWYRRVMGKEIKFLLHFVKESKQDESGMPNNRFLAERTGGTYSTLKVQPAELEDSGVYFCASSQDLDLAKNIQYFGAGTRLSVL.

This clonotype came up many times. V usage is TRBV7-2 and J usage is TRBJ2-3; 7 bases are shared with TRBD2. Germline CDR1 is SGHTA and CDR2 is FQGNSA. Trimming took 1 base from V and 5 from J; bases not matched to a gene: 3. This CDR3 comprises 14 residues. CDR3 DNA sequence: TGTGCCAGCAGCTTAGTTGGCGGGGGAGATACGCAGTATTTT. This codes for CASSLVGGGDTQYF.